Listed below are T cell receptor beta chains from one sample, sequenced in a study of T cells in Graves' hyperthyroidism and ophthalmopathy. TCRdb itself ran the multiplex PCR reads through MiXCR, one entry per CDR3 protein. This sample has approximately 500,000 distinct CDR3 sequences, with around 45% found just once. The sample was peripheral blood or thyroid tissue (not recorded which). The source is a woman under 30 with Graves' hyperthyroidism. Each CDR3 is given with its conserved first and last residue. Fields, in order: D gene, clone size, V gene, J gene, CDR3 protein, CDR3 DNA. A D gene is named only where the DNA matches it firmly. Clone size is given for some rows only: seen once, a few or many times, or a class if the clone is expanded.

-,-,TRBV7-9,TRBJ1-6,CASSPQGTNSPLHF,TGTGCCAGCAGCCCACAGGGTACGAATTCACCCCTCCACTTT
-,-,TRBV20-1,TRBJ2-7,CSASSLSRSSYEQYF,TGCAGTGCCAGCAGTTTATCGAGGAGTTCCTACGAGCAGTACTTC
-,-,TRBV6-4,TRBJ2-5,CASRTEGQPQYF,TGTGCCAGCAGGACCGAGGGTCAGCCCCAGTACTTC
-,-,TRBV25-1,TRBJ2-1,CASSEYWDAEQFF,TGTGCCAGCAGTGAATATTGGGACGCCGAGCAGTTCTTC
TRBD1,-,TRBV10-3,TRBJ1-1,CAISTGQYLNTEAFF,TGTGCCATCAGTACGGGACAGTACCTGAACACTGAAGCTTTCTTT
TRBD2,-,TRBV2,TRBJ2-7,CASSLGRRGGDEQYF,TGTGCCAGCAGTTTGGGTCGTCGGGGGGGCGACGAGCAGTACTTC
-,many,TRBV7-2,TRBJ1-4,CASSPDNEKLFF,TGTGCCAGCAGCCCCGATAATGAAAAACTGTTTTTT
-,-,TRBV7-8,TRBJ1-6,CASIRGANSPLHF,TGTGCCAGCATCCGGGGCGCAAATTCACCCCTCCACTTT
TRBD2,-,TRBV7-6,TRBJ2-7,CASSPGLAGGDYEQYF,TGTGCCAGCAGCCCAGGACTAGCGGGAGGGGACTACGAGCAGTACTTC
TRBD2,few,TRBV12-3/TRBV12-4,TRBJ2-1,CASSPGTRPFRGNEQFF,TGTGCCAGCAGTCCCGGGACTAGGCCCTTTCGAGGCAATGAGCAGTTCTTC
-,-,TRBV20-1,TRBJ1-2,CSATRGAGLYTHGYTF,TGCAGTGCCACTAGGGGAGCCGGACTCTACACCCACGGCTACACCTTC
TRBD1,-,TRBV20-1,TRBJ2-7,CSARHRDRGYEQYF,TGCAGTGCTAGGCACCGGGACAGGGGCTACGAGCAGTACTTC
TRBD1,many,TRBV18,TRBJ1-5,CASSPGTGSNQPQHF,TGTGCCAGCAGTCCCGGGACAGGGAGCAATCAGCCCCAGCATTTT
-,-,TRBV2,TRBJ1-1,CASSAVGGHTEAFF,TGTGCCAGCAGTGCCGTTGGGGGTCACACTGAAGCTTTCTTT
-,many,TRBV5-6,TRBJ2-7,CASSLAGREYEQYF,TGTGCCAGCAGCTTGGCCGGCAGGGAATACGAGCAGTACTTC
-,few,TRBV29-1,TRBJ2-3,CSVLSLADTQYF,TGCAGCGTTCTGAGTTTGGCAGATACGCAGTATTTT
-,once,TRBV25-1,TRBJ1-1,CASSEFRGTTEAFF,TGTGCCAGCAGTGAATTTCGGGGGACCACTGAAGCTTTCTTT
-,-,TRBV7-8,TRBJ2-7,CASAARSPRQEQYF,TGTGCCAGCGCGGCCCGATCTCCGCGGCAGGAGCAGTACTTC
-,many,TRBV25-1,TRBJ2-7,CASSESWAYEQYF,TGTGCCAGCAGTGAAAGTTGGGCCTACGAGCAGTACTTC
TRBD2,many,TRBV20-1,TRBJ2-3,CSAAGGPSSGTDTQYF,TGCAGTGCTGCGGGAGGGCCGTCTTCTGGCACAGATACGCAGTATTTT
-,-,TRBV12-3/TRBV12-4,TRBJ1-5,CASSLAPDNSNQPQHF,TGTGCCAGCAGTTTAGCGCCAGATAATAGCAATCAGCCCCAGCATTTT
-,-,TRBV6-5,TRBJ2-5,CASSFDRDSNGRGGTQYF,TGTGCCAGCAGTTTCGACCGGGACTCCAATGGCAGGGGAGGGACCCAGTACTTC
TRBD1,many,TRBV12-3/TRBV12-4,TRBJ1-4,CASSPHTGQLNEKLFF,TGTGCCAGCAGTCCACACACGGGACAGCTTAATGAAAAACTGTTTTTT
-,-,TRBV7-9,TRBJ1-4,CASSTDGREGKLFF,TGTGCCAGCAGCACGGACGGACGGGAGGGAAAACTGTTTTTT
-,many,TRBV5-4,TRBJ2-7,CASSSPVGNTYEQYF,TGTGCCAGCAGCTCGCCTGTGGGAAACACCTACGAGCAGTACTTC
-,-,TRBV29-1,TRBJ1-2,CSVEGEGYTF,TGCAGCGTTGAAGGGGAGGGCTACACCTTC
-,many,TRBV6-5,TRBJ2-7,CASSLVRTLRSDEQYF,TGTGCCAGCAGTCTCGTTCGAACACTTCGGTCCGACGAGCAGTACTTC
-,many,TRBV2,TRBJ1-2,CASSDDLGVREGYTF,TGTGCCAGCAGTGACGACCTTGGAGTGCGGGAAGGCTACACCTTC
-,-,TRBV29-1,TRBJ2-6,CSVEAGADTEAF,TGCAGCGTTGAAGCTGGGGCCGACACTGAAGCTTTC
TRBD2,-,TRBV30,TRBJ2-7,CASTGGEDSYEQYF,TGTGCCTCAACGGGGGGGGAGGACTCCTACGAGCAGTACTTC
-,many,TRBV6-1,TRBJ1-6,CASSEYGALHF,TGTGCCAGCAGTGAATACGGTGCCCTCCACTTT
-,-,TRBV5-1,TRBJ1-1,CASSSTSLMGAFF,TGCGCCAGCAGCTCGACGTCCCTCATGGGAGCTTTCTTT
TRBD1,many,TRBV18,TRBJ1-4,CASSPQDRVNEKLFF,TGTGCCAGCTCACCACAGGACAGGGTAAATGAAAAACTGTTTTTT